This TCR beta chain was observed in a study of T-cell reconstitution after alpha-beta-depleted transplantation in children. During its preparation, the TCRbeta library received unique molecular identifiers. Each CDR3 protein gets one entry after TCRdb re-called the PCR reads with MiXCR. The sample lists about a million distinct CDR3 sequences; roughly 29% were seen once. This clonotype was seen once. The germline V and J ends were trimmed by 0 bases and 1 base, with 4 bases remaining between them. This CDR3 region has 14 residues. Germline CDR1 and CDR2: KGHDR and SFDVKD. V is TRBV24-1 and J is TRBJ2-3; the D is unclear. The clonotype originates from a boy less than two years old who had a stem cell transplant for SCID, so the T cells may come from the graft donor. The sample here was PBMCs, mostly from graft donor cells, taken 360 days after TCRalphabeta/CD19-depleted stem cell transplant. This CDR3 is CATSDLLGTDTQYF. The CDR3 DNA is TGTGCCACCAGTGATTTGCTTGGCACAGATACGCAGTATTTT.